Sequencing of this T cell receptor beta chain was carried out in a study of blood T cell repertoires in COVID-19. Study overall: Sites across the United States, Italy and Spain contributed samples from acute and convalescent COVID-19. Sources were T cells, B-cell-depleted T cells, or PBMCs; the material itself was cDNA or gDNA.

This CDR3 comprises 15 residues. Germline-derived CDR1 and CDR2 are SGHDN and FVKESK. V lost 1 base, J lost 2 bases, and 10 bases lay in between. This clone has only a few counts. In the source study's methods: Quantification of nucleated cells was approximated via reference gene primer amplification. The data were produced by immunoSEQ multiplex PCR, yet TCRdb's version contains in-frame clones alone and is incomplete. V, J and clone size derive from that table, while D and trimming were established from the DNA sequence. The top ten clones hold more than 25% of a sample with more than 80,000 clones, roughly 88% of them seen once.

Sequencing was carried out using peripheral blood. The chain recombines TRBV14 with TRBJ2-3; weak D call: TRBD2 (6 bases). The sequence was obtained from a woman over 75 with active or convalescent COVID-19. CDR3 protein: CASSQVGGVTDTQYF. CDR3 bases: TGTGCCAGCAGCCAAGTCGGCGGGGTCACAGATACGCAGTATTTT.